These 14 T cell receptor beta chains share one sample of origin, sequenced in a study of CD8 T cells in Susac syndrome. Random-hexamer reverse transcription was applied to about 0.5 to 1 ug RNA. Each CDR3 protein gets one entry after TCRdb re-called the immunoSEQ multiplex PCR reads with MiXCR. The sample shows more than 20,000 distinct CDR3 sequences, about 92% of them seen only once. The sample was CD8+ T cells from PBMCs. These receptors were collected from a human donor in good health.

V and J are TRBV20-1 and TRBJ2-1; 12 nucleotides line up with TRBD2. CDR3 length: 16 amino acids. V lost 1 base, J lost 5 bases, and 6 bases stayed unmatched. The germline gives CDR1 DFQATT, CDR2 SNEGSKA (reference sequence). Here the CDR3 DNA reads TGCAGTGCTAGAGCCTTAGGACTAGCGGGGAACAATGAGCAGTTCTTC. Protein sequence: CSARALGLAGNNEQFF.

This clonotype appeared once. The chain uses TRBV4-3 and TRBJ2-7; possibly TRBD1 for D (6 bases). The V end lost 0 bases, the J end lost 4 bases, and 10 bases lay between the germline ends. Per germline, CDR1 LGHNA and CDR2 YSLEER. The CDR3 spans 14 residues. CDR3 protein: CASSQDQGRYEQYF. CDR3 bases: TGCGCCAGCAGCCAAGACCAGGGGCGATACGAGCAGTACTTC.

This chain links TRBV4-3 with TRBJ2-7; D might be TRBD1 (6 bases). Trimming took 1 base from V and 3 from J, leaving 10 bases between them. Germline V gives CDR1 LGHNA, CDR2 YSLEER. The CDR3 covers 14 residues. Here the CDR3 DNA reads TGCGCCAGCAGCCAAGTGAGGGGGTTCTACGAGCAGTACTTC. Protein: CASSQVRGFYEQYF.

The V and J genes are TRBV5-6 and TRBJ2-5; D may be TRBD1 or TRBD2 (6 bases each). The germline gives CDR1 SGHDT, CDR2 YYEEEE. Trimming removed 0 bases at V and 3 bases at J, with 15 bases between. CDR3 length equals 16 residues. CDR3 DNA: TGTGCCAGCAGCTTGGACGCGGGACACATAGAAGAGACCCAGTACTTC. The encoded protein is CASSLDAGHIEETQYF. Supplemented by reference TRBV5-6 and TRBJ2-5, the full variable domain reads DAGVTQSPTHLIKTRGQQVTLRCSPKSGHDTVSWYQQALGQGPQFIFQYYEEEERQRGNFPDRFSGHQFPNYSSELNVNALLLGDSALYLCASSLDAGHIEETQYFGPGTRLLVL.

V and J are TRBV6-1 and TRBJ2-7; D unclear. Trimming pared 3 bases from V and 1 base from J, leaving 16 bases between. CDR1 is MNHNS and CDR2 is SASEGT in the germline V gene. This CDR3 is 16 amino acids long. CDR3 loop: CASSDDQERPSYEQYF. The DNA of the CDR3 is TGTGCCAGCAGTGATGACCAGGAGAGACCTTCCTACGAGCAGTACTTC.

The chain couples TRBV4-3 to TRBJ2-7; D not resolved. Germline CDR1 LGHNA, CDR2 YSLEER. Trimming stripped 0 bases from V and 0 bases from J, with 9 bases between. This CDR3 is 15 amino acids long. The CDR3 sequence is CASSQEKQSSYEQYF. The CDR3 region has the DNA TGCGCCAGCAGCCAAGAAAAGCAGAGCTCCTACGAGCAGTACTTC.

The rearrangement joins TRBV4-1 to TRBJ1-4, with D perhaps TRBD1 (5 bases). Germline V lookup: CDR1 MGHRA, CDR2 YSYEKL. The CDR3 has 15 amino acids. V was pared by 8 bases and J by 6 bases, with 19 bases between. The CDR3 spells CASGTSGGGYEKLFF. The CDR3, as DNA: TGCGCCAGCGGCACCTCGGGGGGGGGTTATGAAAAACTGTTTTTT.

This chain uses TRBV6-2 or TRBV6-3 with TRBJ1-5; D gene uncertain. Trimming stripped 2 bases from V and 4 bases from J, with 9 bases between. Per the germline V gene, CDR1 is MNHEY and CDR2 is SVGEGT. CDR3 length equals 14 residues. The CDR3 loop is CASSYGTLNQPQHF. The CDR3 nucleotides read TGTGCCAGCAGTTACGGAACACTTAATCAGCCCCAGCATTTT.

The chain carries TRBV6-2 or TRBV6-3 and TRBJ2-7; a possible D gene is TRBD1 (5 bases). Germline CDR1 is MNHEY and CDR2 is SVGEGT. The CDR3 consists of 14 residues. Between the trimmed V and J ends, which lost 6 bases and 3 bases, there was a span of 15 bases. CDR3 amino acids: CASSPDNTNYEQYF. The CDR3 region has the DNA TGTGCCAGCAGCCCGGACAATACTAACTACGAGCAGTACTTC.

V is TRBV20-1 and J is TRBJ2-7, with 9 bases fitting TRBD1. The CDR3 is made up of 14 amino acids. Losses at the gene ends were 6 bases for V and 4 bases for J; bases not matched to a gene: 10. CDR1 is DFQATT and CDR2 is SNEGSKA in the germline V gene (reference sequence). CDR3 bases: TGCAGTGCCCCTTCGGACAGGGGTGGTTACGAGCAGTACTTC. Its translation: CSAPSDRGGYEQYF.

This clonotype was observed a single time. V is TRBV12-3 or TRBV12-4 and J is TRBJ1-2; no definite D call. The CDR3 covers 14 residues. V lost 0 bases, J lost 4 bases, and 9 bases lay in between. This CDR3 reads CASSLAGFAYGYTF. The DNA for the CDR3 is TGTGCCAGCAGTTTAGCAGGGTTTGCCTATGGCTACACCTTC.

The chain links TRBV7-9 to TRBJ1-1; weak D call: TRBD1 (6 bases). This CDR3 has 12 residues. Germline CDR1 and CDR2: SEHNR and FQNEAQ (reference sequence). V lost 5 bases and J 10 bases, leaving 14 bases between the germline ends. CDR3: CASSPPGQGAFF. CDR3 in DNA: TGTGCCAGCAGCCCTCCGGGACAAGGAGCTTTCTTT.

The chain has TRBV6-2 or TRBV6-3 and TRBJ1-1, with TRBD1 matching over 9 bases. The ends lost 6 bases at V and 3 bases at J; junction bases unmatched: 11. The CDR3 has 16 residues. CDR1 and CDR2 (germline): MNHEY, SVGEGT. DNA of the CDR3: TGTGCCAGCAGCTACCTACCGGGACAGGGTTACACTGAAGCTTTCTTT. Protein: CASSYLPGQGYTEAFF.

This clonotype was detected once. J is TRBJ1-5 and V is TRBV10-3, with a possible D match to TRBD1 (6 bases). Germline values: CDR1 ENHRY, CDR2 SYGVKD. CDR3 length: 14 amino acids. The V end was cut by 3 bases, the J end by 3 bases, with 9 bases between. The CDR3 sequence: CAISEQGYNQPQHF. In DNA form, the CDR3 reads TGTGCCATCAGTGAACAGGGTTACAATCAGCCCCAGCATTTT.